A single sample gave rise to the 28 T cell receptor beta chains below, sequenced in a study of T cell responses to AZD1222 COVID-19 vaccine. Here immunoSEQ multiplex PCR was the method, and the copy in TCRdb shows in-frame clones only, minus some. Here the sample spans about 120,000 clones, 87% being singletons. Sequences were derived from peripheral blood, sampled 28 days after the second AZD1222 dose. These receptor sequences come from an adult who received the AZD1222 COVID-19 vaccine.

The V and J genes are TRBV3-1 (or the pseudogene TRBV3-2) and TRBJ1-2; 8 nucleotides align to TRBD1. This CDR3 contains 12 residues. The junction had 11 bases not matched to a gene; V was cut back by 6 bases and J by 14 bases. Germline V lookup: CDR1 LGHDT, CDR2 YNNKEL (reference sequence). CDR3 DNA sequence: TGTGCCAGCAGTCAAAGGACAGGGCTAAAAACCTTC. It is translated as CASSQRTGLKTF.

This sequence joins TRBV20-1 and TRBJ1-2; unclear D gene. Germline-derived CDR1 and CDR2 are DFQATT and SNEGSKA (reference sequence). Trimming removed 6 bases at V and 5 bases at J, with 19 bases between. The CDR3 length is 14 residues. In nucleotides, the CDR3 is TGCAGTGCCAGTAACCCGGGAGTCGGTTATGGCTACACCTTC. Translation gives CSASNPGVGYGYTF.

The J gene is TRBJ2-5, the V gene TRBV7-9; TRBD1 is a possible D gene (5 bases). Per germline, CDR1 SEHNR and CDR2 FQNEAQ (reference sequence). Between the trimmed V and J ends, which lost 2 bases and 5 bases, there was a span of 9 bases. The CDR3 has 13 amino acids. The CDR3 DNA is TGTGCCAGCAGCTTAATAGGGGTTGAGACCCAGTACTTC. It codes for CASSLIGVETQYF. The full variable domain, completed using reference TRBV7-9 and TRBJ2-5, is DTGVSQNPRHKITKRGQNVTFRCDPISEHNRLYWYRQTLGQGPEFLTYFQNEAQLEKSRLLSDRFSAERPKGSFSTLEIQRTEQGDSAMYLCASSLIGVETQYFGPGTRLLVL.

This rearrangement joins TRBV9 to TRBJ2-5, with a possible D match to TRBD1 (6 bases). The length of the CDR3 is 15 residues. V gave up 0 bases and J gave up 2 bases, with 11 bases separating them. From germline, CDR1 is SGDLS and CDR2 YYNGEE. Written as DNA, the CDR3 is TGTGCCAGCAGCGTAGGTACAGGGCCTCAAGAGACCCAGTACTTC. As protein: CASSVGTGPQETQYF.

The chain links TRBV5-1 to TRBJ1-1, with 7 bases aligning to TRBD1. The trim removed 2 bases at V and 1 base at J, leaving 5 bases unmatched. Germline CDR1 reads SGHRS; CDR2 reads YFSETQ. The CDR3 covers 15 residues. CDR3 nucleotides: TGCGCCAGCAGCTTCCCTGGGACAGAGAACACTGAAGCTTTCTTT. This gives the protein CASSFPGTENTEAFF.

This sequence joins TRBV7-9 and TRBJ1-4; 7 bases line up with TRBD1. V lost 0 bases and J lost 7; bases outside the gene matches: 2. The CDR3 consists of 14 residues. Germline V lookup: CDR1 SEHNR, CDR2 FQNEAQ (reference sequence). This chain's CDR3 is CASSLAQGTEKLFF. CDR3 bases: TGTGCCAGCAGCTTAGCACAGGGGACTGAAAAACTGTTTTTT.

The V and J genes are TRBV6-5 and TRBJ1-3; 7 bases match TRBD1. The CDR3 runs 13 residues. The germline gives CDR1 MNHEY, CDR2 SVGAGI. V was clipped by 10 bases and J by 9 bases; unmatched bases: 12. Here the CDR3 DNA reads TGTGCCACCACGCTGACAGGGTTGGGCACCATATATTTT. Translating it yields CATTLTGLGTIYF.

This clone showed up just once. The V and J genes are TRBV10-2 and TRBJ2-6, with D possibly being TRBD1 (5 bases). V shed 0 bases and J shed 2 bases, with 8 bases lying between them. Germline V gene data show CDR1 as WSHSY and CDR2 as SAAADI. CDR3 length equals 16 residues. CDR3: CASSESPRAGANVLTF. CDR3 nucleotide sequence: TGCGCCAGCAGTGAGTCCCCCAGGGCTGGGGCCAACGTCCTGACTTTC.

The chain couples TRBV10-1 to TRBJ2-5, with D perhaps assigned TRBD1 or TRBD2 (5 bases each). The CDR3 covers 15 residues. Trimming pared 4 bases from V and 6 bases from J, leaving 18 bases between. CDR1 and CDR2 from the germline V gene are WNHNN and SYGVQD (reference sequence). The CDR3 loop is CASSGKRGRWKTQYF. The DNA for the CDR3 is TGCGCCAGCAGTGGGAAGAGGGGCCGGTGGAAGACCCAGTACTTC.

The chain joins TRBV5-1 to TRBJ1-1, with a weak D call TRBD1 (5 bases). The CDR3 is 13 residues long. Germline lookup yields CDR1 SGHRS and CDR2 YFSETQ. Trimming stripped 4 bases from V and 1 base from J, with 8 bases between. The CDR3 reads CASSGGTNTEAFF. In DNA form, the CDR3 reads TGCGCCAGCAGCGGCGGGACGAACACTGAAGCTTTCTTT.

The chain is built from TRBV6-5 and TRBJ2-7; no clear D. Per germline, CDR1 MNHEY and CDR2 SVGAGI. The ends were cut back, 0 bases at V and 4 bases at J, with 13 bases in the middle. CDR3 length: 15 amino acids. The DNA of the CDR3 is TGTGCCAGCAGTTACTCGGGCTTTGGACGGTACGAGCAGTACTTC. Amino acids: CASSYSGFGRYEQYF.

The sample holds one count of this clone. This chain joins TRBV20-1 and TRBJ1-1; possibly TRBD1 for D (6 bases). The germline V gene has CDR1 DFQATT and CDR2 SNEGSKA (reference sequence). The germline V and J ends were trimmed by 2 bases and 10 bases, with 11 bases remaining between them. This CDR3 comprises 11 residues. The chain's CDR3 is CSARRGDVAFF. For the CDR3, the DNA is TGCAGTGCTAGAAGGGGGGACGTAGCTTTCTTT.

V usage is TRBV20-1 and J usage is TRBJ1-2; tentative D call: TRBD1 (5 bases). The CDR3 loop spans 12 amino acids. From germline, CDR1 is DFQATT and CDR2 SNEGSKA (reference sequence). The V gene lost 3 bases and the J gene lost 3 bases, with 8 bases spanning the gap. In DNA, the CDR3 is TGCAGTGCTAGTTCGGGACACTATGGCTACACCTTC. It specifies CSASSGHYGYTF.

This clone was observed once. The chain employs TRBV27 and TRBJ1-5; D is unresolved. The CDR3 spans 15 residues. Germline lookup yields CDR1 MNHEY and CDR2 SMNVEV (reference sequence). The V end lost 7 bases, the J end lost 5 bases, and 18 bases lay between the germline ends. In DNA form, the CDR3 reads TGTGCCAGCAACCCCACGGGGTTAGGATATCAGCCCCAGCATTTT. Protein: CASNPTGLGYQPQHF.

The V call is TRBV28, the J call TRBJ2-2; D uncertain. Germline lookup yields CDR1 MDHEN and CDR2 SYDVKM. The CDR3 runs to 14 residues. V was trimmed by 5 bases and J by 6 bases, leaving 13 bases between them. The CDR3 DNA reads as TGTGCCAGCAGTCCCTCTCTGGGGTCCGGGGAGCTGTTTTTT. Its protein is CASSPSLGSGELFF.

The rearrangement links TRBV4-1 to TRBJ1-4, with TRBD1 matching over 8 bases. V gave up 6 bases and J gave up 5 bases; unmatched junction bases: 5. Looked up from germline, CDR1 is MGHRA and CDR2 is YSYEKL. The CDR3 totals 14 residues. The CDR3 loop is CASRRQGPNEKLFF. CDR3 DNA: TGCGCCAGCAGGCGACAGGGGCCGAATGAAAAACTGTTTTTT.

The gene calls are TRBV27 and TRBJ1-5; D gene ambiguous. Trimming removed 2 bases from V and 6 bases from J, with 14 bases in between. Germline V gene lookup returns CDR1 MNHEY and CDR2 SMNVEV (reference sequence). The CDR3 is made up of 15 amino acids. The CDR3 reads CASSLGGIPGQPQHF. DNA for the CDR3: TGTGCCAGCAGTTTAGGAGGGATCCCCGGTCAGCCCCAGCATTTT.

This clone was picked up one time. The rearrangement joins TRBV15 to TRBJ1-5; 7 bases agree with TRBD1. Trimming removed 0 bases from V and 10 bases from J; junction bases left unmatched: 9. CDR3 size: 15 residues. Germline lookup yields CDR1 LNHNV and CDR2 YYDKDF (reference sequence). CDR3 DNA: TGTGCCACCAGCAGAGAGCGGACAGGTCACAGACCCCAGCATTTT. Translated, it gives CATSRERTGHRPQHF.

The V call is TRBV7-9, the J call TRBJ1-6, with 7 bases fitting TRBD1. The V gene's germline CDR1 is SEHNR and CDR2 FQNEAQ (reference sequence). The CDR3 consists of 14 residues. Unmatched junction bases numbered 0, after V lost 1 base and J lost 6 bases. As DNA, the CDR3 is TGTGCCAGCAGCTTAGACAGGGGTAATTCACCCCTCCACTTT. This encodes CASSLDRGNSPLHF.

The CDR3 DNA sequence: TGTGCCAGCTCACCAGGACTGACCGGGGAGCTGTTTTTT. This codes for CASSPGLTGELFF. The J gene is TRBJ2-2, the V gene TRBV18; maybe TRBD2 (5 bases). With 2 bases removed from V and 5 bases from J, the gap between germline ends came to 6 bases. The CDR3 is 13 residues long. CDR1 and CDR2 from the germline V gene are KGHSH and LQKENI.

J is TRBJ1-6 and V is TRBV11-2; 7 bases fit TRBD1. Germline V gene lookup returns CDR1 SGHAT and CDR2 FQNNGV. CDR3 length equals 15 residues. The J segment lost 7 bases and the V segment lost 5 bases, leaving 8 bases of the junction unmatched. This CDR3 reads CASSRQGVENSPLHF. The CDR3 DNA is TGTGCCAGCAGCCGACAGGGAGTGGAGAATTCACCCCTCCACTTT.

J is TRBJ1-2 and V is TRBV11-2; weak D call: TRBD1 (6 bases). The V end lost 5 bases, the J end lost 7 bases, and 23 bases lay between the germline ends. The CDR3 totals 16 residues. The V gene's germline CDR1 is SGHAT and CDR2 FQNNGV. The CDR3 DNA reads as TGTGCCAGCAGCCCTACATATAACAGGGTAATGCTTGGCTACACCTTC. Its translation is CASSPTYNRVMLGYTF.

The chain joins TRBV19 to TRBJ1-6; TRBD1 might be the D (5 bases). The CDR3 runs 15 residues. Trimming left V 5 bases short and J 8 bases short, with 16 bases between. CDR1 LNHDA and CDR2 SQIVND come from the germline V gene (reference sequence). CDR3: CASSQQQGNDSPLHF. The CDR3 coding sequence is TGTGCCAGTAGTCAGCAGCAGGGAAATGATTCACCCCTCCACTTT.

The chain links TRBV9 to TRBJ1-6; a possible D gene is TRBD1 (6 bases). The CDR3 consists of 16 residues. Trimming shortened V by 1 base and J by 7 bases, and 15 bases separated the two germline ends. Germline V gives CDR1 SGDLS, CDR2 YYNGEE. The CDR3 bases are TGTGCCAGCAGCGTAAGGGAGGGGCAGGGGAATTCACCCCTCCACTTT. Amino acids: CASSVREGQGNSPLHF.

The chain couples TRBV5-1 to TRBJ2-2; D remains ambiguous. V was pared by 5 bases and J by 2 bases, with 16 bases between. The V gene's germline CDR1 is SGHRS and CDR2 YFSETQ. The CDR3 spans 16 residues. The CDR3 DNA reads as TGCGCCAGCAGATTCTCAGGAAGAGACAACACCGGGGAGCTGTTTTTT. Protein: CASRFSGRDNTGELFF.

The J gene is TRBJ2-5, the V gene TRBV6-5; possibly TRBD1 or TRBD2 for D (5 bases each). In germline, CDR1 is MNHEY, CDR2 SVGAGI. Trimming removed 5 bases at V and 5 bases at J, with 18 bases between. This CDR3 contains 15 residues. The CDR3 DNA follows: TGTGCCAGCAGTCAACCGGGACGGCTTGGGGAGACCCAGTACTTC. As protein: CASSQPGRLGETQYF.

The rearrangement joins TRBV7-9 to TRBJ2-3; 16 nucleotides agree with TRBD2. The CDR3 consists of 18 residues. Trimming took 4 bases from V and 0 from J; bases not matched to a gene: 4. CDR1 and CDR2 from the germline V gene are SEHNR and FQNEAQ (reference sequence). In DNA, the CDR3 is TGTGCCAGCAGCTCGGGACTAGCGGGGGGGTTTAGCACAGATACGCAGTATTTT. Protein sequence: CASSSGLAGGFSTDTQYF.

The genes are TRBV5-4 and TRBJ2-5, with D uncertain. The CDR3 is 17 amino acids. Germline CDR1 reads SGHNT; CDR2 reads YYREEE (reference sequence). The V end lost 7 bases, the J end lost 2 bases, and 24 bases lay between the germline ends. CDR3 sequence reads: CASCSLGLWGIQETQYF. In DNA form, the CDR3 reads TGTGCCAGCTGCAGCTTGGGATTATGGGGAATTCAAGAGACCCAGTACTTC.